This T cell receptor beta chain was sequenced in a study of identical twins. A remark on this clonotype: Its matching antigen is unknown.

Template switching introduced a universal primer site, and the cDNA bore unique molecular identifiers. MiXCR was run by TCRdb on the 5' RACE reads, yielding one entry per CDR3 protein. The sample consists of about 460,000 distinct CDR3 sequences, over 12% of them appearing once. Study-level findings and limits: Weaker excess sharing between twins was seen in beta out-of-frame sequences. Whereas memory repertoires showed no such difference, abundant cord blood beta clonotypes carried fewer insertions.

These sequences were also reported in another study, on yellow fever vaccine responses in identical twins. According to that study: Twins reportedly mounted vaccine T cell responses that seemed partly convergent, partly personalized.

This clonotype originated in a woman aged 18-29 years in good health. Sequencing was carried out using CD4+ T cells sorted from blood.

The CDR3 spells CASSELGLELFF. CDR3 DNA: TGTGCCAGCAGTGAACTAGGGCTCGAGCTGTTTTTT. The J gene is TRBJ2-2, the V gene TRBV2; D is unclear. Germline V gives CDR1 SNHLY, CDR2 FYNNEI. The CDR3 is 12 residues long. V gave up 2 bases and J gave up 11 bases, with 9 bases separating them.